The 11 T cell receptor beta chains below come from one sample, sequenced in a study of blood T cell repertoires in COVID-19. The method was immunoSEQ multiplex PCR; TCRdb's version includes in-frame clones alone and lacks a portion of them. Of some 61,000 clones in the sample, about nine tenths were seen once. Sequencing was performed on peripheral blood. These receptors were obtained from a man aged 30 to 45 with acute or convalescent COVID-19.

The chain joins TRBV2 to TRBJ2-2; unclear D gene. The germline V gene has CDR1 SNHLY and CDR2 FYNNEI. This CDR3 is 14 amino acids long. V was pared by 6 bases and J by 4 bases, with 12 bases between. CDR3 amino acids: CASSPSASTGELFF. The CDR3 DNA reads as TGTGCCAGCAGCCCTTCCGCGAGCACCGGGGAGCTGTTTTTT.

This chain uses TRBV18 with TRBJ1-1; 10 nucleotides agree with TRBD1. After removal of 5 bases from V and 1 base from J, the junction contained 7 bases not matched to a gene. CDR1 is KGHSH, CDR2 LQKENI, per germline. This CDR3 is built from 16 residues. This chain's CDR3 is CASSFRDRGENTEAFF. The CDR3 DNA follows: TGTGCCAGCTCATTCCGGGACAGGGGAGAGAACACTGAAGCTTTCTTT.

The J gene is TRBJ2-1, the V gene TRBV28, with D possibly TRBD2 on 6 matching bases. CDR3 length equals 17 residues. Germline values: CDR1 MDHEN, CDR2 SYDVKM. The V end was cut by 5 bases, the J end by 0 bases, with 17 bases between. DNA for the CDR3: TGTGCCAGCAGTCCCATTGGGCGGGACCTCTCCTACAATGAGCAGTTCTTC. This codes for CASSPIGRDLSYNEQFF.

The gene calls are TRBV9 and TRBJ1-4; 11 bases line up with TRBD1. The CDR3 length is 17 residues. V was clipped by 4 bases and J by 7 bases; unmatched bases: 12. Germline V gene lookup returns CDR1 SGDLS and CDR2 YYNGEE. Written as DNA, the CDR3 is TGTGCCAGCAGCTCTCGCCCGGGACAGGGGGGTGGTGAAAAACTGTTTTTT. Amino acid sequence: CASSSRPGQGGGEKLFF.

CDR3 nucleotides: TGTGCCAGCAGCCCGGAGGGCCCGGGCACAGATACGCAGTATTTT. This translates into CASSPEGPGTDTQYF. This chain connects TRBV7-3 to TRBJ2-3, with D maybe TRBD2 (6 bases). The CDR3 totals 15 residues. V lost 5 bases and J 1 base, leaving 13 bases between the germline ends. Germline CDR1 reads SGHTA; CDR2 reads FQGTGA.

The chain joins TRBV7-8 to TRBJ2-7; 9 bases agree with TRBD1. Germline V gene data show CDR1 as SGHVS and CDR2 as FQNEAQ. With V trimmed by 5 bases and J by 4 bases, 6 bases remained unmatched. CDR3 length equals 14 residues. The CDR3 nucleotides read TGTGCCAGCAGCCCTAAGACAGGGGGGTACGAGCAGTACTTC. It is translated as CASSPKTGGYEQYF.

This rearrangement joins TRBV12-5 to TRBJ2-5, with D possibly TRBD1 on 5 matching bases. Per germline, CDR1 LGHNT and CDR2 FRNRAP. Between the trimmed V and J ends, which lost 1 base and 7 bases, there was a span of 10 bases. The CDR3 has 13 amino acids. CDR3 nucleotide sequence: TGTGCTAGTGGTTTGGGAGGAAGGGGGACCCAGTACTTC. Amino acid sequence: CASGLGGRGTQYF.

The chain employs TRBV28 and TRBJ1-1, with D perhaps TRBD1 (5 bases). The length of the CDR3 is 11 residues. The germline gives CDR1 MDHEN, CDR2 SYDVKM. V was shortened by 8 bases and J by 5 bases, with 9 bases between the two germline ends. CDR3 region: CASYQGTEAFF. The CDR3 DNA follows: TGTGCCAGCTACCAGGGAACTGAAGCTTTCTTT.

The rearrangement links TRBV21-1 to TRBJ2-7; the table's D call, TRBD1, was not checked against the DNA. TRBV21-1 is recorded as a pseudogene. This CDR3 is built from 15 residues. In DNA, the CDR3 is TGTGCCAGCAGCAAAGAGGGACAGGAGCCCTACGAGCAGTACTTC. It encodes CASSKEGQEPYEQYF.

This clone was counted once. The V call is TRBV7-3, the J call TRBJ1-5; 7 bases match TRBD1. Germline V gene lookup returns CDR1 SGHTA and CDR2 FQGTGA. This CDR3 is built from 15 residues. J gave up 8 bases and V 2 bases, and 9 bases lay outside the gene matches. The CDR3 spells CASSLGATGREPQHF. CDR3 DNA: TGTGCCAGCAGCTTAGGGGCGACAGGGAGAGAGCCCCAGCATTTT.

This clone has a single count. The gene calls are TRBV6-1 and TRBJ2-2; D perhaps matches TRBD2 (5 bases). The V gene's germline CDR1 is MNHNS and CDR2 SASEGT. The V gene lost 3 bases and the J gene lost 2 bases, with 13 bases spanning the gap. This CDR3 comprises 16 residues. The CDR3 is CASSDARRTNTGELFF. In nucleotides, the CDR3 is TGTGCCAGCAGTGATGCCAGGCGGACTAACACCGGGGAGCTGTTTTTT.